What follows are 6 T cell receptor beta chains derived from one specimen sequenced in a study of cytomegalovirus exposure and HLA in healthy donors (dated by TCRdb to about 2017). Receptor libraries were prepared by the immunoSEQ multiplex PCR assay. A mixture of 60 forward primers for TCR Vbeta segments and 13 reverse primers for TCR Jbeta segments was used in the multiplex PCR. In its TCRdb copy, this immuneACCESS table keeps in-frame sequences only and misses some clones. Where compared with another copy, unresolved V genes explain less than half of these, and the others have no known cause. For this sample there are about 77,000 clones; around three quarters appear just once. The ten largest clones represent around 3% of the sample. The material sequenced was PBMCs. These receptors were obtained from a man aged 35-49 years in good health and CMV-seronegative.

The chain joins TRBV5-1 to TRBJ1-5; TRBD1 agrees at 7 bases. CDR3 size: 15 residues. V was clipped by 4 bases and J by 2 bases; unmatched bases: 6. Germline V gene data show CDR1 as SGHRS and CDR2 as YFSETQ. CDR3 coding DNA: TGCGCCAGCAGCCGCACAGGGGTCGGCAATCAGCCCCAGCATTTT. Its protein product is CASSRTGVGNQPQHF.

The chain carries TRBV7-2 and TRBJ2-7; 8 bases are a match to TRBD1. CDR1 and CDR2 from the germline V gene are SGHTA and FQGNSA. This CDR3 region has 14 residues. V trimming: 5 bases; J trimming: 7 bases; junction bases outside the gene matches: 10. The CDR3 DNA follows: TGTGCCAGCAGCCCTGACAGGGGAACGCGGGAGCAGTACTTC. Translated: CASSPDRGTREQYF.

The J gene is TRBJ2-2, the V gene TRBV14; no firm D call. CDR1 and CDR2 (germline): SGHDN, FVKESK. This CDR3 has 13 residues. Trimming stripped 0 bases from V and 6 bases from J, with 5 bases between. CDR3 residues: CASSQDPSGELFF. The CDR3 bases are TGTGCCAGCAGCCAAGACCCATCCGGGGAGCTGTTTTTT.

The V and J genes are TRBV7-6 and TRBJ2-1; 11 nucleotides match TRBD2. Trimming took 5 bases from V and 7 from J; bases not matched to a gene: 13. Germline V gene data show CDR1 as SGHVS and CDR2 as FNYEAQ. This CDR3 region has 17 residues. CDR3 coding DNA: TGTGCCAGCAGCCACCGGGTTGTAGCGGGGGGGGGTAATGAGCAGTTCTTC. Its translation: CASSHRVVAGGGNEQFF. Combining the CDR3 with reference TRBV7-6 and TRBJ2-1 gives the whole variable domain GAGVSQSPRYKVTKRGQDVALRCDPISGHVSLYWYRQALGQGPEFLTYFNYEAQQDKSGLPNDRFSAERPEGSISTLTIQRTEQRDSAMYRCASSHRVVAGGGNEQFFGPGTRLTVL.

The gene calls are TRBV5-6 and TRBJ1-6; D gene uncertain. Per germline, CDR1 SGHDT and CDR2 YYEEEE. V was pared by 5 bases and J by 8 bases, with 11 bases between. The CDR3 covers 13 residues. As DNA, the CDR3 is TGTGCCAGCAGACGACTGAAAGATTCACCCCTCCACTTT. Translation gives CASRRLKDSPLHF.

The rearrangement joins TRBV7-6 to TRBJ1-5; 8 bases fit TRBD1. Germline assignment: CDR1 SGHVS and CDR2 FNYEAQ. This CDR3 region has 18 residues. The J segment lost 0 bases and the V segment lost 6 bases, leaving 13 bases of the junction unmatched. The DNA of the CDR3 is TGTGCCAGCAGTTCGGCTCCGGGACAGGTTTATAGCAATCAGCCCCAGCATTTT. This sequence encodes CASSSAPGQVYSNQPQHF.